The 10 T cell receptor beta chains below come from one sample, sequenced in a study of persistence of HIV-infected CD4 T cells. Sequencing used immunoSEQ version 4 in survey mode. The table came from immunoSEQ multiplex PCR; TCRdb's copy has only in-frame clones and leaves some out. Of about 28,000 clones listed, roughly four fifths were seen once; the top ten hold less than 5%. These TCRs' antigens remain unknown. Cells were stimulated with CMV-infected fibroblast lysates at about 9.4 ug/mL. Memory cells lacking CD40L and CD69 with high CD45RO were sorted. The sample in question was CD4+ T cells sorted from PBMCs after approximately 19-hour stimulation, obtained from a patient who received antiretroviral therapy. These receptors were collected from an adult man with HIV who was CMV-seropositive.

This chain links TRBV10-2 with TRBJ2-7, with a weak D call TRBD1 (6 bases). V lost 6 bases and J lost 4, with 7 bases in between. The germline V gene has CDR1 WSHSY and CDR2 SAAADI. The CDR3 length is 11 residues. The CDR3 is CASRQGYEQYF. For the CDR3, the DNA is TGCGCCAGCAGACAGGGTTACGAGCAGTACTTC.

The V gene is TRBV9, the J gene TRBJ2-7, with TRBD1 as a possible D gene (5 bases). Germline V gene sequence: CDR1 SGDLS, CDR2 YYNGEE. The CDR3 is 16 residues long. Trimming pared 3 bases from V and 1 base from J, leaving 17 bases between. The CDR3 DNA sequence: TGTGCCAGCAGCGCCCAGGGCCCGGGCCGGTCCTACGAGCAGTACTTC. Its translation is CASSAQGPGRSYEQYF. The whole variable domain, remainder taken from reference TRBV9 and TRBJ2-7, is DSGVTQTPKHLITATGQRVTLRCSPRSGDLSVYWYQQSLDQGLQFLIQYYNGEERAKGNILERFSAQQFPDLHSELNLSSLELGDSALYFCASSAQGPGRSYEQYFGPGTRLTVT.

V usage is TRBV7-3 and J usage is TRBJ2-1; TRBD1 aligns across 9 bases. CDR3 size: 15 residues. Germline loops: CDR1 SGHTA, CDR2 FQGTGA. V shed 2 bases and J 1 base; nucleotides not matched to a gene: 0. The CDR3 spells CASSLDRGSYNEQFF. CDR3 nucleotides: TGTGCCAGCAGCTTAGACAGGGGGTCCTACAATGAGCAGTTCTTC.

The V gene is TRBV9, the J gene TRBJ1-5; D remains unclear. Germline values: CDR1 SGDLS, CDR2 YYNGEE. The germline V and J ends were trimmed by 0 bases and 2 bases, with 9 bases remaining between them. This CDR3 region has 15 residues. The CDR3 reads CASSVGEVGNQPQHF. CDR3 coding DNA: TGTGCCAGCAGCGTAGGTGAAGTAGGCAATCAGCCCCAGCATTTT.

The rearrangement links TRBV3-1 (or the pseudogene TRBV3-2) to TRBJ2-1; TRBD2 aligns across 12 bases. CDR3 length equals 17 residues. The germline V gene encodes CDR1 LGHDT and CDR2 YNNKEL (reference sequence). Trimming cost V 2 bases and J 6 bases; bases outside gene matches: 8. The CDR3 loop reads CASSQTNLAGGRNEQFF. For the CDR3, the DNA is TGTGCCAGCAGCCAAACTAACCTAGCGGGGGGGCGCAATGAGCAGTTCTTC.

The rearrangement joins TRBV5-1 to TRBJ1-2; D is ambiguous. V was clipped by 0 bases and J by 2 bases, with 11 bases between them. Germline V gene sequence: CDR1 SGHRS, CDR2 YFSETQ. This CDR3 has 15 residues. In DNA form, the CDR3 reads TGCGCCAGCAGCTTGGTGGTGGGCGGAAACTATGGCTACACCTTC. Translating gives CASSLVVGGNYGYTF.

J is TRBJ1-1 and V is TRBV14, with 10 bases lining up with TRBD1. V trimming: 4 bases; J trimming: 7 bases; junction bases outside the gene matches: 3. Germline CDR1 is SGHDN and CDR2 is FVKESK. CDR3 length: 13 residues. CDR3 sequence reads: CASSLGQGFEAFF. Written as DNA, the CDR3 is TGTGCCAGCAGCCTGGGACAGGGGTTTGAAGCTTTCTTT. Looking up the rest from reference TRBV14 and TRBJ1-1 gives the full variable domain: EAGVTQFPSHSVIEKGQTVTLRCDPISGHDNLYWYRRVMGKEIKFLLHFVKESKQDESGMPNNRFLAERTGGTYSTLKVQPAELEDSGVYFCASSLGQGFEAFFGQGTRLTVV.

This clone was seen only a few times. The chain couples TRBV25-1 to TRBJ2-2, with D uncertain. Trimming removed 1 base from V and 5 bases from J, with 8 bases in between. This CDR3 has 14 residues. Per the germline V gene, CDR1 is MGHDK and CDR2 is SYGVNS. The DNA of the CDR3 is TGTGCCAGCAGTGAATCGGGCAGGACCGGGGAGCTGTTTTTT. Translated: CASSESGRTGELFF.

V gene TRBV6-6 combines with J gene TRBJ2-7; TRBD2 matches 11 bases. Trimming took 5 bases from V and 9 from J; bases not matched to a gene: 21. Germline loops: CDR1 MNHNY, CDR2 SVGAGI (reference sequence). The CDR3 has 18 residues. CDR3 protein: CASSQSPPGLAARNPQYF. The CDR3 DNA reads TGTGCCAGCAGTCAATCCCCCCCGGGACTAGCGGCACGAAACCCGCAGTACTTC.

The CDR3 DNA reads as TGTGCCAGCAGCCGGACAGGGAGGACTGAAGCTTTCTTT. Translation gives CASSRTGRTEAFF. V gene TRBV3-1 (or the pseudogene TRBV3-2) combines with J gene TRBJ1-1; 8 bases line up with TRBD1. Trimming took 4 bases from V and 5 from J; bases not matched to a gene: 3. This CDR3 region has 13 residues. CDR1 LGHDT and CDR2 YNNKEL come from the germline V gene (reference sequence).